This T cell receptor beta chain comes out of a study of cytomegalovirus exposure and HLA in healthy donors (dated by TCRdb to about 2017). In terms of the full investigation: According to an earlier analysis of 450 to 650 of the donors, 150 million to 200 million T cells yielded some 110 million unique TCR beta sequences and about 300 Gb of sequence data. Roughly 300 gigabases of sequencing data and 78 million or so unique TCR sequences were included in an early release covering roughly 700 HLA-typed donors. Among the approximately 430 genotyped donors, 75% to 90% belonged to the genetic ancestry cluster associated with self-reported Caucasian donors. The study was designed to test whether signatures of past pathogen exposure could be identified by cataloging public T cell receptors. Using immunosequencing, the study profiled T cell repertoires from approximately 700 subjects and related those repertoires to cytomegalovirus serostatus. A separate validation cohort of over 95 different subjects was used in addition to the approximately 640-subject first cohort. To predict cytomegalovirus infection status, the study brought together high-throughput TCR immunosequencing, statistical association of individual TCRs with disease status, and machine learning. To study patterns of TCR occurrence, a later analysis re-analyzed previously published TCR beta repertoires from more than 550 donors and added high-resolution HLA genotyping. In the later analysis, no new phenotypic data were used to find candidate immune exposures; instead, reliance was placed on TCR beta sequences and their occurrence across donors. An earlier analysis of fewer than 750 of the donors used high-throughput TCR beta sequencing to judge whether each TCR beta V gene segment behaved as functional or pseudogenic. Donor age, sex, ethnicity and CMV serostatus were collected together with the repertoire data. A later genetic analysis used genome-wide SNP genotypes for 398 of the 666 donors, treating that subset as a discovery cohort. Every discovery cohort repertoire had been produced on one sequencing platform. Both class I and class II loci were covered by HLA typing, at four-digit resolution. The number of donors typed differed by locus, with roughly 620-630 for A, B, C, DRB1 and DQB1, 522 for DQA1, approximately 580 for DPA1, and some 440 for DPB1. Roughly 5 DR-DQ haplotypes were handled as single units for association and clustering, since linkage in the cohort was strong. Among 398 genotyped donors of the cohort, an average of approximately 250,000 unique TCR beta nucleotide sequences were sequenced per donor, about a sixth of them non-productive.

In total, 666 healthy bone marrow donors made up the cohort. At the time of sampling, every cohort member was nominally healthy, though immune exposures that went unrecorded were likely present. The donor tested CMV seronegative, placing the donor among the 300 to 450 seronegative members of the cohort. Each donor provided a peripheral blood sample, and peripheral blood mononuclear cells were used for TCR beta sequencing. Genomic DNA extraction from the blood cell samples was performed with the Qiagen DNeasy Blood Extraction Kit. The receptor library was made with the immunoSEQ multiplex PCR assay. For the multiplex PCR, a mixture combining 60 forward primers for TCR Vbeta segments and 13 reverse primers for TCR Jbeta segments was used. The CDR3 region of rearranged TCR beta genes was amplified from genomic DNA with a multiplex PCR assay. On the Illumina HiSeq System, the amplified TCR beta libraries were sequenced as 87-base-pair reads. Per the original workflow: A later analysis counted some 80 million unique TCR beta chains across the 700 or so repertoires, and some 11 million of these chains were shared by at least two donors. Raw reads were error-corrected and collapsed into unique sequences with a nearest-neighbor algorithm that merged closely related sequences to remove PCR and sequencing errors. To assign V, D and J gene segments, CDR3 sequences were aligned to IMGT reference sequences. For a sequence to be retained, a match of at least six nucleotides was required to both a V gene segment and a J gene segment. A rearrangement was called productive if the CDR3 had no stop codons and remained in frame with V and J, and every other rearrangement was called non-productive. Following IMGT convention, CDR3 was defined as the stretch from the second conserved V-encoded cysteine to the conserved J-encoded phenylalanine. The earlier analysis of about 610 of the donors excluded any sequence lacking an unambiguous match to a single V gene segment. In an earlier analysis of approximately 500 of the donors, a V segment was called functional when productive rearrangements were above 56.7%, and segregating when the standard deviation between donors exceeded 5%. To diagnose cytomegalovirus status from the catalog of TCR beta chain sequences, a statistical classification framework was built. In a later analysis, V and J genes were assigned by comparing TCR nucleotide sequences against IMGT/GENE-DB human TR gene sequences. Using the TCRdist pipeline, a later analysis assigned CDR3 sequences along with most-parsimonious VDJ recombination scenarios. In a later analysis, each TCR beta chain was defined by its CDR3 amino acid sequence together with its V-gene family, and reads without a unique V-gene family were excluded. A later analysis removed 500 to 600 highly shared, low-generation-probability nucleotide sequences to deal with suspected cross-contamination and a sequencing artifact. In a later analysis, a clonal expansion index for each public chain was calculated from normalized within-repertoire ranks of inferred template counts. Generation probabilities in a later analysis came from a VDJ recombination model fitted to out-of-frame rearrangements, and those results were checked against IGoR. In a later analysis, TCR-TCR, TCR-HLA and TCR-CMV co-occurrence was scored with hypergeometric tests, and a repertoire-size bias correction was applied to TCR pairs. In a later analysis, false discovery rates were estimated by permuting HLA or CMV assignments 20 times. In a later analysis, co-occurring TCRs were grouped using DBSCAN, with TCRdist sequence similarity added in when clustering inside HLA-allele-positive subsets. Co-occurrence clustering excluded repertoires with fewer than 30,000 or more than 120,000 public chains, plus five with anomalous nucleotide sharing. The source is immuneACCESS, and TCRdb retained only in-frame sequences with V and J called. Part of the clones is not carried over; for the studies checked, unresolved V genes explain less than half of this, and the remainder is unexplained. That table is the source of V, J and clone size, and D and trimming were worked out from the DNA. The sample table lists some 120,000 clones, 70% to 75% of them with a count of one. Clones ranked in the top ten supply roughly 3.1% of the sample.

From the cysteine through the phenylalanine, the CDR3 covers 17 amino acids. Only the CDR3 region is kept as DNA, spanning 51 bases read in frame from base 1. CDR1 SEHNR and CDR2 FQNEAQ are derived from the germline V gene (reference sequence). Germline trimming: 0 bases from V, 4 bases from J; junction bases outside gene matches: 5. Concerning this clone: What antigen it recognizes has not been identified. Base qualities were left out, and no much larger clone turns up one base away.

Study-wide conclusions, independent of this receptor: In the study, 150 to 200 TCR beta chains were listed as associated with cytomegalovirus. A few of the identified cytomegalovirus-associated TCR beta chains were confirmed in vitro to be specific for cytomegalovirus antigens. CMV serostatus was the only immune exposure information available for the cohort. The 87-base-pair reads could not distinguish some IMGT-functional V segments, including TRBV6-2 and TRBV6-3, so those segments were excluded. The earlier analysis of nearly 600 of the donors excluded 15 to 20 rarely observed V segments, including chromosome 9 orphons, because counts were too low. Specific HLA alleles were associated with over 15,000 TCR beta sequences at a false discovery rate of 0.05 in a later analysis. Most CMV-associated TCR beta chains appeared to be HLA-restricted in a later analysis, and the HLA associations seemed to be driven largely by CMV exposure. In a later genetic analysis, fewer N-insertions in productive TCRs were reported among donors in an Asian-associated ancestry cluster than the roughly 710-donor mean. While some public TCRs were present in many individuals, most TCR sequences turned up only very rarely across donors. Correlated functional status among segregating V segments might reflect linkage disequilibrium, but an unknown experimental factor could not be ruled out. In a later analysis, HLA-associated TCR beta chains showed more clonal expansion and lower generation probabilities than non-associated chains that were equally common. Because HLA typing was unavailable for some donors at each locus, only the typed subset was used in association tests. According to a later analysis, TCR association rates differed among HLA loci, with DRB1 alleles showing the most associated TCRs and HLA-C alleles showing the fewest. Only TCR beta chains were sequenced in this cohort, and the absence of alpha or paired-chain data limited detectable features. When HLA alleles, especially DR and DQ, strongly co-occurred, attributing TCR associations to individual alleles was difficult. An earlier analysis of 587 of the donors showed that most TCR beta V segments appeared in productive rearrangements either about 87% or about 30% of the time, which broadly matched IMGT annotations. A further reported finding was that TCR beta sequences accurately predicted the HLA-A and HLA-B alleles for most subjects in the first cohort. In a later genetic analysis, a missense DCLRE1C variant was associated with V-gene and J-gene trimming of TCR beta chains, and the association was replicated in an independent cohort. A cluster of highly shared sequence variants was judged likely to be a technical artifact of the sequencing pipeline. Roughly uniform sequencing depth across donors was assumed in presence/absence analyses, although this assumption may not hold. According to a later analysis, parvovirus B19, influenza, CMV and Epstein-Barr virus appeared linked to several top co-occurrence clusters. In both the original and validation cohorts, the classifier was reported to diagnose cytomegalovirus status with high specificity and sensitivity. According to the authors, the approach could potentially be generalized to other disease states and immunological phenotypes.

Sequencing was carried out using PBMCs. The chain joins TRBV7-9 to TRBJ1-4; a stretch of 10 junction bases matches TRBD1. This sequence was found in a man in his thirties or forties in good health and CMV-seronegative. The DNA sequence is TGTGCCAGCAGCTTAGCGCTGGGGACAGGGGTTAATGAAAAACTGTTTTTT. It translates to CASSLALGTGVNEKLFF. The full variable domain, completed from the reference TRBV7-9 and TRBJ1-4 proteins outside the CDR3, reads DTGVSQNPRHKITKRGQNVTFRCDPISEHNRLYWYRQTLGQGPEFLTYFQNEAQLEKSRLLSDRFSAERPKGSFSTLEIQRTEQGDSAMYLCASSLALGTGVNEKLFFGSGTQLSVL.